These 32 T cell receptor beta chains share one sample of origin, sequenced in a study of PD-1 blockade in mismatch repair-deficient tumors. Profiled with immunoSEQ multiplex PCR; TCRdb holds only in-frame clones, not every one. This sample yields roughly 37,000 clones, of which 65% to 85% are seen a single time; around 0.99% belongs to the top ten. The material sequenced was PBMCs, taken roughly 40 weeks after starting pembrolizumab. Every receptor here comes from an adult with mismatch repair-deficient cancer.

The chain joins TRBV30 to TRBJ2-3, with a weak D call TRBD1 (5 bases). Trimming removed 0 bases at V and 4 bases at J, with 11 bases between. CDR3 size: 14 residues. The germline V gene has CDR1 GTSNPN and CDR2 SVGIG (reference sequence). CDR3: CAWSVGVVSDTQYF. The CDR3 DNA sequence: TGTGCCTGGAGTGTAGGGGTAGTCTCAGATACGCAGTATTTT.

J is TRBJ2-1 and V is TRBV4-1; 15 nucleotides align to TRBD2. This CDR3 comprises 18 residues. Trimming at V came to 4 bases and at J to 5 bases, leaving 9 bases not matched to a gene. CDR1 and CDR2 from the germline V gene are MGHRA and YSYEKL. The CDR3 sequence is CASSPGPGLAGGHNEQFF. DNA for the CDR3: TGCGCCAGCAGCCCGGGACCGGGACTAGCGGGAGGTCACAATGAGCAGTTCTTC.

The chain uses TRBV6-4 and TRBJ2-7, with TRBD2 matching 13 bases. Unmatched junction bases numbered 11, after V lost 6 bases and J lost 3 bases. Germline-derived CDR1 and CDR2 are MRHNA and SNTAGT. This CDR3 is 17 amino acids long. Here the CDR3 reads CASRDGLAGVWVYEQYF. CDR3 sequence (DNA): TGTGCCAGCAGAGACGGACTAGCGGGAGTCTGGGTCTACGAGCAGTACTTC.

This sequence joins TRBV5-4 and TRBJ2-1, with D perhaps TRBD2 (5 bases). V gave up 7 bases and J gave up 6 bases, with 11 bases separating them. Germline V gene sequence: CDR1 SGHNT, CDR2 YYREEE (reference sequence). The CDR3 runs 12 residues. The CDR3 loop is CASSRELNEQFF. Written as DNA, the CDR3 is TGTGCCAGCTCGAGGGAACTCAATGAGCAGTTCTTC. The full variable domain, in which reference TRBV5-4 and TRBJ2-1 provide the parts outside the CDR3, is ETGVTQSPTHLIKTRGQQVTLRCSSQSGHNTVSWYQQALGQGPQFIFQYYREEENGRGNFPPRFSGLQFPNYSSELNVNALELDDSALYLCASSRELNEQFFGPGTRLTVL.

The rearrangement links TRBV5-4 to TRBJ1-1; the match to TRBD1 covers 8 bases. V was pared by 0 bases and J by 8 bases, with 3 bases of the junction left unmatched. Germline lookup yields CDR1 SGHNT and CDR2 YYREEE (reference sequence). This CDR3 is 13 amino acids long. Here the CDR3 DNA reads TGTGCCAGCAGCTTGGGACAGGGGCCAGAAGCTTTCTTT. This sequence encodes CASSLGQGPEAFF.

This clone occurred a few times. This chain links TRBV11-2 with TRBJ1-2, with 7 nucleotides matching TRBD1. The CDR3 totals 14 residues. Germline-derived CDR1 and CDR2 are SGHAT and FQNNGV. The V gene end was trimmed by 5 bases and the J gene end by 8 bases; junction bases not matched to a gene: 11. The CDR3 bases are TGTGCCAGCAGCCTCTCACAGGGGAATTGGGGCTACACCTTC. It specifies CASSLSQGNWGYTF.

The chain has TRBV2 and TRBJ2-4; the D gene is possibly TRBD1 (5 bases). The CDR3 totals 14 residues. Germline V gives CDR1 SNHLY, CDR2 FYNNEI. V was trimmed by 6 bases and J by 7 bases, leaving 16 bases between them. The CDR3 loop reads CASRATESRNIQYF. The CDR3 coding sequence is TGTGCCAGCAGAGCGACAGAGAGCCGGAACATTCAGTACTTC.

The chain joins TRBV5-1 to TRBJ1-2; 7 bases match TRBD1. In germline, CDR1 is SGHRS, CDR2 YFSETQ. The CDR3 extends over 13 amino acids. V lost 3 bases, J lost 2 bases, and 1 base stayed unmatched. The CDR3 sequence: CASSSGQNYGYTF. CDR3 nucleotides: TGCGCCAGCAGCTCGGGACAGAACTATGGCTACACCTTC.

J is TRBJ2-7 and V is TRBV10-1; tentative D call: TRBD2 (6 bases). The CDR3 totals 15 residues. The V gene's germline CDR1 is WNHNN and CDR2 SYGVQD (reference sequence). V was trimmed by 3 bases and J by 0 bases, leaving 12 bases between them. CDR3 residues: CASSDPGAPSYEQYF. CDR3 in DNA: TGCGCCAGCAGTGATCCGGGAGCGCCCTCCTACGAGCAGTACTTC.

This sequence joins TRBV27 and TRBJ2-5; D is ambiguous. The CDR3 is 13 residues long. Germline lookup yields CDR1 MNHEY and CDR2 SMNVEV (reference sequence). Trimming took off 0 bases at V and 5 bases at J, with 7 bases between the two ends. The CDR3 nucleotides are TGTGCCAGCAGTTTATCGGTGAGGGAGACCCAGTACTTC. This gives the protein CASSLSVRETQYF.

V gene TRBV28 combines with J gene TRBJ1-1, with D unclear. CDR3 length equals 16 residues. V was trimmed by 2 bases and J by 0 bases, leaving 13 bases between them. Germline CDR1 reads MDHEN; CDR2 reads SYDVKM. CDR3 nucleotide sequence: TGTGCCAGCAGTTTACCCGCTGACTACGTGAACACTGAAGCTTTCTTT. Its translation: CASSLPADYVNTEAFF.

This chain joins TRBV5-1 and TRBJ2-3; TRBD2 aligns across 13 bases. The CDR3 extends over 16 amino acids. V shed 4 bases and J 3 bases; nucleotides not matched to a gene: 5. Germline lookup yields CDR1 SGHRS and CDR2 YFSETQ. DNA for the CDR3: TGCGCCAGCAGCGTCTGGACTAGCGGGGGAACAGATACGCAGTATTTT. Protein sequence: CASSVWTSGGTDTQYF.

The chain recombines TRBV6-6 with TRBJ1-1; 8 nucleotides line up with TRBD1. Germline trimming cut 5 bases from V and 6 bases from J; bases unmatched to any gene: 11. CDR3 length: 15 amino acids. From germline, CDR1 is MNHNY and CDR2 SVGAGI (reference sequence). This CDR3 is CASSTPDRAVAEAFF. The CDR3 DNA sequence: TGTGCCAGCAGTACCCCGGACAGGGCGGTCGCTGAAGCTTTCTTT.

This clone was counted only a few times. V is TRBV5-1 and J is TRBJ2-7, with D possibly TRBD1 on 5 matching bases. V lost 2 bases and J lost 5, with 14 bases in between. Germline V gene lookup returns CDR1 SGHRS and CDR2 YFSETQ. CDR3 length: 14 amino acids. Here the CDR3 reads CASSLSQGPHEQYF. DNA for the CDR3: TGCGCCAGCAGCTTAAGTCAGGGTCCCCACGAGCAGTACTTC.

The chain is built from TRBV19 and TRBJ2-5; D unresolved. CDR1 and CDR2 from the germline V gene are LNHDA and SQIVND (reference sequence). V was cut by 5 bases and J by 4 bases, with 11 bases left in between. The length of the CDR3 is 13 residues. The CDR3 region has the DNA TGTGCCAGTAGTGATCAGGTAGGAGAGACCCAGTACTTC. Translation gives CASSDQVGETQYF.

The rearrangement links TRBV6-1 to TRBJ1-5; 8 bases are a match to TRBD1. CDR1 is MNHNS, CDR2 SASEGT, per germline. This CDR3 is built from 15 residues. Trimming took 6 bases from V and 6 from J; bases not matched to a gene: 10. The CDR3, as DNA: TGTGCCAGCAGCAACCGAGACAGGGGCGGTCAGCCCCAGCATTTT. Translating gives CASSNRDRGGQPQHF.

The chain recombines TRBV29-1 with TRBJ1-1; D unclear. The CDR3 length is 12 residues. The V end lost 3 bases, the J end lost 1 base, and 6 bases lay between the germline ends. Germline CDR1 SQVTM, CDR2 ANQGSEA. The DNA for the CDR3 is TGCAGCGTTGAGTGGCAGAACACTGAAGCTTTCTTT. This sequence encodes CSVEWQNTEAFF.

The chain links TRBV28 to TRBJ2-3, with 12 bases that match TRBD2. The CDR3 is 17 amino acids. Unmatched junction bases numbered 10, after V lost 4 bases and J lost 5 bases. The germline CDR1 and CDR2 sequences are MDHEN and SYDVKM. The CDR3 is CASSSLTSGSMIDTQYF. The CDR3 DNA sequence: TGTGCCAGCAGTTCCCTGACTAGCGGGAGTATGATAGATACGCAGTATTTT.

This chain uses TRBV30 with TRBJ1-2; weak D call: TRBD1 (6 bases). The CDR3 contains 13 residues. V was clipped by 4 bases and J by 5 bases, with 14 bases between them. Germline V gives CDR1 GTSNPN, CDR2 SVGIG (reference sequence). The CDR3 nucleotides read TGTGCCTGGAACTTACAGGGTCTGTATGGCTACACCTTC. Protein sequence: CAWNLQGLYGYTF.

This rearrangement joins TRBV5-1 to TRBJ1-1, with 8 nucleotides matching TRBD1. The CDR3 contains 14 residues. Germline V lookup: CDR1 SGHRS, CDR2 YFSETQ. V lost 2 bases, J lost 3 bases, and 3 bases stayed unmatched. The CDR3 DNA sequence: TGCGCCAGCAGCTTACAGACAGGGGACACTGAAGCTTTCTTT. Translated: CASSLQTGDTEAFF. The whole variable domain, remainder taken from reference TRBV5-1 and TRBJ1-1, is KAGVTQTPRYLIKTRGQQVTLSCSPISGHRSVSWYQQTPGQGLQFLFEYFSETQRNKGNFPGRFSGRQFSNSRSEMNVSTLELGDSALYLCASSLQTGDTEAFFGQGTRLTVV.

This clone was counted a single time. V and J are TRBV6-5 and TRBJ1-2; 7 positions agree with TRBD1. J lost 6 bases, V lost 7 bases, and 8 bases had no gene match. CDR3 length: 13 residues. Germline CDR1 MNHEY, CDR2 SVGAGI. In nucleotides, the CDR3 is TGTGCCAGCACCACAGGGGTTCCGGATGGCTACACCTTC. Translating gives CASTTGVPDGYTF.

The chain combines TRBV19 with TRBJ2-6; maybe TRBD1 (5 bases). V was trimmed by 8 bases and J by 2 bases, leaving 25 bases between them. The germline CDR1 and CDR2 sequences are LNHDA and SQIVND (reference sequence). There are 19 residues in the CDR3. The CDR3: CASPLGVGRVPPGANVLTF. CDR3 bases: TGTGCCAGTCCATTAGGGGTCGGTAGGGTTCCACCTGGGGCCAACGTCCTGACTTTC.

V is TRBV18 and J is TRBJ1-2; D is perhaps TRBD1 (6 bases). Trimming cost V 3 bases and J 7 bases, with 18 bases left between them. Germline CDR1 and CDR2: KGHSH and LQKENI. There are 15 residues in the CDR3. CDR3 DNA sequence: TGTGCCAGCTCACCTTTACAGGGTGAGCCTAGTGGCTACACCTTC. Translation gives CASSPLQGEPSGYTF.

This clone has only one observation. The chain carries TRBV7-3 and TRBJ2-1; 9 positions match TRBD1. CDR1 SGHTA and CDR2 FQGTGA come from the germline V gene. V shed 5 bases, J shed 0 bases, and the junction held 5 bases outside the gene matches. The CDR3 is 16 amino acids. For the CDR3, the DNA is TGTGCCAGCAGCCCCGGGACAGGGAACTCCTACAATGAGCAGTTCTTC. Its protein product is CASSPGTGNSYNEQFF.

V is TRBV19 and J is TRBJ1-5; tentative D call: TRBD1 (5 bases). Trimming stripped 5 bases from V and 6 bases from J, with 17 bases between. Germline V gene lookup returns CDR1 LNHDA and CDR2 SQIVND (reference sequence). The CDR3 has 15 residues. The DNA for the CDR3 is TGTGCCAGTAGTCCCGAGCGATCAAGGGGTCAGCCCCAGCATTTT. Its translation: CASSPERSRGQPQHF.

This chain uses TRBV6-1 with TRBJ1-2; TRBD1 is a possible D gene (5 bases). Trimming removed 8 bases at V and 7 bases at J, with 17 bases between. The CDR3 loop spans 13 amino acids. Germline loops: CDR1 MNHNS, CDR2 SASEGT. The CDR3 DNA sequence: TGTGCCAGCTTAGGCCCGGACAATCTTGGCTACACCTTC. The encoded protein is CASLGPDNLGYTF.

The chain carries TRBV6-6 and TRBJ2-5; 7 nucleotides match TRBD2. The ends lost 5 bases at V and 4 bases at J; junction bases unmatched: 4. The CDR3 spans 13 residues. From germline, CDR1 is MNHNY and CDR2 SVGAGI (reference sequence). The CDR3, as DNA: TGTGCCAGCAGTAGGGACTACCGAGAGACCCAGTACTTC. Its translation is CASSRDYRETQYF.

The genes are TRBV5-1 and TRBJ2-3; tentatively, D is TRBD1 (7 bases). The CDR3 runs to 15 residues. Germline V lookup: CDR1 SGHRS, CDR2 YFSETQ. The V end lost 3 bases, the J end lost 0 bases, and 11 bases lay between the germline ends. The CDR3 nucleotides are TGCGCCAGCAGCTCGCAGGGGGGTAGCACAGATACGCAGTATTTT. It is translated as CASSSQGGSTDTQYF. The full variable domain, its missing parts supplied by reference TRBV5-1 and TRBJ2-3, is KAGVTQTPRYLIKTRGQQVTLSCSPISGHRSVSWYQQTPGQGLQFLFEYFSETQRNKGNFPGRFSGRQFSNSRSEMNVSTLELGDSALYLCASSSQGGSTDTQYFGPGTRLTVL.

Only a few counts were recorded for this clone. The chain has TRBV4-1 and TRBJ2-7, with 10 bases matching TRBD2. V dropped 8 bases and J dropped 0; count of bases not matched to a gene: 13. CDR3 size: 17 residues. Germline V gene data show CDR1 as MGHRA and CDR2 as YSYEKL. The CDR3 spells CASSRGSGRTSSYEQYF. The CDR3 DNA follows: TGCGCCAGCTCTCGGGGTAGCGGGAGGACTAGCTCCTACGAGCAGTACTTC.

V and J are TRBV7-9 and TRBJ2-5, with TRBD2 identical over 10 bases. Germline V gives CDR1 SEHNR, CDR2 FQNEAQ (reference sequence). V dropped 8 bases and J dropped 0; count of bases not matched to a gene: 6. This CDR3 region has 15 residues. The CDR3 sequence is CASGPLAGDQETQYF. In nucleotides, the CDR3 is TGTGCCAGCGGACCGCTAGCGGGGGACCAAGAGACCCAGTACTTC.

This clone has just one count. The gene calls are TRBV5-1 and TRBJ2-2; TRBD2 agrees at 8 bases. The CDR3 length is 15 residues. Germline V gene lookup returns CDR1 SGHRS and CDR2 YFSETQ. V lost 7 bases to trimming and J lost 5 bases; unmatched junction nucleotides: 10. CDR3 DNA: TGCGCCAGCGGGCGTCTAGCGGGCGCAACCGGGGAGCTGTTTTTT. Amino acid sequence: CASGRLAGATGELFF.

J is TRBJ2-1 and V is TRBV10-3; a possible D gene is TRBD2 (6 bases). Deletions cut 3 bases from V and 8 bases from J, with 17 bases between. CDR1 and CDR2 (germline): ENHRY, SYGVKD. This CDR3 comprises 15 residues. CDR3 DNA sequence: TGTGCCATCAGTGATCTTTCCGGGACTGATGATGAGCAGTTCTTC. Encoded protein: CAISDLSGTDDEQFF.